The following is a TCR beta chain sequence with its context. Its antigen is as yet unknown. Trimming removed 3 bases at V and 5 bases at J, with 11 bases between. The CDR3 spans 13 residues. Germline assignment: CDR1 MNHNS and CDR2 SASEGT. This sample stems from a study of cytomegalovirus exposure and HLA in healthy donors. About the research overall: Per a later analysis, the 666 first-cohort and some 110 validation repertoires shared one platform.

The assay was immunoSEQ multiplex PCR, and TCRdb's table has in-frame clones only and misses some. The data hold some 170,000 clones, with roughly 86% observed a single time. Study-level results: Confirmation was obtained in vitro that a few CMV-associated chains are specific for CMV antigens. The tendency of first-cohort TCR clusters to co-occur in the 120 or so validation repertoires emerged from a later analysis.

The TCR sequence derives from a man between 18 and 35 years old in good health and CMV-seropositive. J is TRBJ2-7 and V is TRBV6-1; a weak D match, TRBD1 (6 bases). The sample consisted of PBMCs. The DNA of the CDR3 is TGTGCCAGCAGTGAGCAGGGGTGGAACGAGCAGTACTTC. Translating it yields CASSEQGWNEQYF.